Each of the 5 T cell receptor beta chains below was sequenced from the same sample in a study of blood T cell repertoires in COVID-19. Here immunoSEQ multiplex PCR was the method, and the copy in TCRdb shows in-frame clones only, minus some. The sample records 150,000 to 180,000 clones, around 83% being singletons. What was sequenced was peripheral blood. These receptors all stem from an older woman with COVID-19, enrolled during active disease.

This chain joins TRBV4-2 and TRBJ1-3; TRBD1 aligns across 12 bases. The CDR3 extends over 21 amino acids. Germline V lookup: CDR1 LGHNA, CDR2 YNFKEQ. The trim removed 0 bases at V and 0 bases at J, leaving 12 bases unmatched. The CDR3 DNA reads as TGTGCCAGCAGCCAAGATTGGGGGACAGGGGGCATTCGATTCTCTGGAAACACCATATATTTT. Translated, it gives CASSQDWGTGGIRFSGNTIYF.

The rearrangement uses TRBV4-1 and TRBJ1-2, with TRBD1 matching over 8 bases. J gave up 4 bases and V 1 base, and 5 bases lay outside the gene matches. There are 15 residues in the CDR3. The germline gives CDR1 MGHRA, CDR2 YSYEKL. CDR3 residues: CASSQAGQETYGYTF. CDR3 bases: TGCGCCAGCAGCCAAGCGGGACAGGAAACCTATGGCTACACCTTC.

V and J are TRBV30 and TRBJ1-5; no clear D. V dropped 2 bases and J dropped 0 bases, with 11 bases sitting between them. The germline CDR1 and CDR2 sequences are GTSNPN and SVGIG (reference sequence). CDR3 length equals 15 residues. CDR3 region: CAWSTGLGSNQPQHF. In nucleotides, the CDR3 is TGTGCCTGGAGTACGGGGTTAGGTAGCAATCAGCCCCAGCATTTT.

The CDR3 sequence is CASTRTSRGAGGELFF. The CDR3 DNA is TGTGCCAGTACCAGGACTAGCAGGGGTGCGGGCGGGGAGCTGTTTTTT. The V and J genes are TRBV2 and TRBJ2-2; 8 bases align to TRBD2. CDR1 and CDR2 from the germline V gene are SNHLY and FYNNEI. Trimming cost V 9 bases and J 7 bases; bases outside gene matches: 16. CDR3 length equals 16 residues.

The chain combines TRBV5-6 with TRBJ1-5; no clear D. This CDR3 region has 15 residues. The germline V gene encodes CDR1 SGHDT and CDR2 YYEEEE. Trimming left V 1 base short and J 4 bases short, with 12 bases between. Here the CDR3 reads CASSLYQAPNQPQHF. The DNA for the CDR3 is TGTGCCAGCAGCTTGTATCAGGCGCCTAATCAGCCCCAGCATTTT. The full variable domain, in which reference TRBV5-6 and TRBJ1-5 provide the parts outside the CDR3, is DAGVTQSPTHLIKTRGQQVTLRCSPKSGHDTVSWYQQALGQGPQFIFQYYEEEERQRGNFPDRFSGHQFPNYSSELNVNALLLGDSALYLCASSLYQAPNQPQHFGDGTRLSIL.